This TCR beta chain was sequenced in a study of blood T cells in healthy people across ages. Germline CDR1 SEHNR, CDR2 FQNEAQ (reference sequence). V was pared by 2 bases and J by 1 base, with 4 bases of the junction left unmatched. The CDR3 loop spans 16 amino acids. The authors ran a second PCR of about 6 to 11 cycles using a sample-barcoded 5' primer and a J-beta primer mix. TCRdb itself ran the 5' RACE reads through MiXCR, one entry per CDR3 protein. Here the sample spans 600,000 to 900,000 distinct CDR3 sequences, around a quarter being singletons. The sample was also reused in another study, on T cells of mothers and their children.

This chain links TRBV7-9 with TRBJ1-2; 10 bases are a match to TRBD1. The sequenced sample consisted of blood. This TCR came from a boy between 5 and 17 years old in good health. CDR3 amino acids: CASSLLRDRGNYGYTF. The DNA for the CDR3 is TGTGCCAGCAGCTTACTCCGGGACAGGGGTAACTATGGCTACACCTTC.